These 11 T cell receptor beta chains originate from one sample sequenced in a study of T cells in Graves' hyperthyroidism and ophthalmopathy. What was amplified from RNA transcripts were TCR beta CDR3 regions. Researchers ran a first-round RT-PCR on the TCR CDR3 using the HTBI primer set. From the multiplex PCR reads, TCRdb called clonotypes with MiXCR, one entry per CDR3 protein. The table lists around 700,000 distinct CDR3 sequences, 18% of them singletons. Sequenced sample: blood. The receptors come from a woman in her forties or fifties with Graves' hyperthyroidism that later progressed to Graves' ophthalmopathy.

This clonotype was counted a few times. V gene TRBV4-1 combines with J gene TRBJ2-2, with no clear D. The CDR3 length is 14 residues. The V and J ends lost 0 bases and 6 bases respectively, with 8 bases between them. Looked up from germline, CDR1 is MGHRA and CDR2 is YSYEKL. The DNA for the CDR3 is TGCGCCAGCAGCCAAGAAGAACCCCCCGGGGAGCTGTTTTTT. Residues: CASSQEEPPGELFF.

A note on this clonotype: The CDR3 ends on some other residue instead of the conserved phenylalanine or tryptophan, so this is likely a read error. The chain has TRBV18 and TRBJ1-1; TRBD1 matches at 9 bases. The V and J ends lost 1 base and 6 bases, in that order; junction bases with no gene match: 3. From germline, CDR1 is KGHSH and CDR2 LQKENI. The CDR3 loop spans 14 amino acids. CDR3 nucleotides: TGTGCCAGCTCACCACGGGACAGGGTTCCTGAAGCTTTCCTT. It is translated as CASSPRDRVPEAFL.

This clonotype was seen at least ten times. The chain recombines TRBV20-1 with TRBJ2-7, with D perhaps matching TRBD1 (5 bases). The CDR3 length is 14 residues. V lost 0 bases, J lost 3 bases, and 12 bases lay in between. Germline V gene sequence: CDR1 DFQATT, CDR2 SNEGSKA (reference sequence). The CDR3: CSARDSGQGYEQYF. In nucleotides, the CDR3 is TGCAGTGCTAGAGATTCTGGGCAGGGCTACGAGCAGTACTTC.

This clonotype was counted only a few times. V gene TRBV24-1 combines with J gene TRBJ1-5, with D possibly matching TRBD1 (5 bases). The V end lost 3 bases, the J end lost 7 bases, and 15 bases lay between the germline ends. There are 15 residues in the CDR3. Germline CDR1 KGHDR, CDR2 SFDVKD. CDR3 bases: TGTGCCACCAGTGATCGGACAAGCTTTTTGCAGCCCCAGCATTTT. This encodes CATSDRTSFLQPQHF.

This clonotype was counted at least ten times. The chain joins TRBV20-1 to TRBJ1-1; TRBD1 might be the D (5 bases). Germline lookup yields CDR1 DFQATT and CDR2 SNEGSKA (reference sequence). V was shortened by 3 bases and J by 10 bases, with 15 bases between the two germline ends. The CDR3 sequence is 12 residues long. CDR3 DNA sequence: TGCAGTGCTAGTTTCGCAGGACAAGTAGCTTTCTTT. Protein sequence: CSASFAGQVAFF.

This clonotype was seen only a few times. This chain joins TRBV5-4 and TRBJ1-2; 9 bases fit TRBD1. Germline V gives CDR1 SGHNT, CDR2 YYREEE (reference sequence). V dropped 4 bases and J dropped 8; count of bases not matched to a gene: 12. The CDR3 extends over 15 amino acids. For the CDR3, the DNA is TGTGCCAGCAGCGGGAGGACAGGGGAACCGGGGGGCTACACCTTC. Residues: CASSGRTGEPGGYTF.

This clonotype turned up a few times. The rearrangement uses TRBV9 and TRBJ1-1; the D gene is possibly TRBD1 (6 bases). The CDR3 consists of 15 residues. The germline V gene has CDR1 SGDLS and CDR2 YYNGEE. V was pared by 4 bases and J by 1 base, with 14 bases between. CDR3 nucleotide sequence: TGTGCCAGCAGCCAGGCCGGGGGGCGGAACACTGAAGCTTTCTTT. As protein: CASSQAGGRNTEAFF.

The chain has TRBV20-1 and TRBJ2-2; 8 bases are shared with TRBD2. Trimming took 4 bases from V and 4 from J; bases not matched to a gene: 11. The CDR3 extends over 16 amino acids. CDR1 and CDR2 (germline): DFQATT, SNEGSKA (reference sequence). CDR3 residues: CSAMIFSGGVTGELFF. The CDR3 DNA is TGCAGTGCTATGATCTTTTCCGGGGGGGTCACCGGGGAGCTGTTTTTT.

The table lists this clonotype with a few counts. This chain links TRBV29-1 with TRBJ2-7; D possibly uses TRBD1 or TRBD2 (5 bases each). Trimming removed 5 bases from V and 6 bases from J, with 17 bases in between. Germline V gene sequence: CDR1 SQVTM, CDR2 ANQGSEA. CDR3 length: 13 residues. The CDR3 DNA reads TGCAGCGTTATCCGGGACGGCACACGCGAGCAGTACTTC. Translation gives CSVIRDGTREQYF.

This clonotype has a handful of counts. Since the CDR3 does not end with the conserved phenylalanine or tryptophan, this likely comes from a read error. This chain uses TRBV2 with TRBJ2-1; D might be TRBD2 (6 bases). V was pared by 1 base and J by 0 bases, with 13 bases between. CDR3 length: 17 residues. CDR1 and CDR2 from the germline V gene are SNHLY and FYNNEI. The CDR3 here is CASSEGALASSYNEQFL. In nucleotides, the CDR3 is TGTGCCAGCAGTGAAGGGGCACTAGCAAGCTCCTACAATGAGCAGTTCCTC.

This clonotype has a count of ten or more. The chain links TRBV2 to TRBJ1-1, with a tentative D call TRBD1 (5 bases). This CDR3 contains 14 residues. V dropped 5 bases and J dropped 0 bases, with 10 bases sitting between them. The V gene's germline CDR1 is SNHLY and CDR2 FYNNEI. Written as DNA, the CDR3 is TGTGCCAGCAGTACGGACACCTTGAACACTGAAGCTTTCTTT. This gives the protein CASSTDTLNTEAFF.